The rows below give T cell receptor beta chains drawn from one sample of a study of shared T cell receptors in the human thymus. This table comes from immunoSEQ multiplex PCR, and its TCRdb copy is limited to in-frame clones, with some not included. Of hundreds of thousands of clones listed, 75% to 85% are singletons. These data also formed part of another study, on human thymus T cells.

Specimen: thymocytes. The receptors shown here come from a boy younger than two with a congenital heart defect. Both conserved end residues are part of each CDR3. D genes are given only for firm matches. Clone size, where shown, is once, few, many, or a class for clones that have expanded.

D gene: TRBD2
V gene: TRBV28
J gene: TRBJ2-1
clone size: few
CDR3 DNA: TGTGCCAGCACCCCGGTAGTCGGACTAGCCCCAGGCACTGACTACAATGAGCAGTTCTTC
CDR3 protein: CASTPVVGLAPGTDYNEQFF

D gene: TRBD1
V gene: TRBV19
J gene: TRBJ2-7
clone size: -
CDR3 DNA: TGTGCCAGTAGTTCACAGGGGGAAGCCTACGAGCAGTACTTC
CDR3 protein: CASSSQGEAYEQYF

D gene: TRBD2
V gene: TRBV4-3
J gene: TRBJ2-1
clone size: -
CDR3 DNA: TGCGCCAGCAGCCCAGCGGGAGTCAGCTCCTACAATGAGCAGTTCTTC
CDR3 protein: CASSPAGVSSYNEQFF

D gene: TRBD1
V gene: TRBV14
J gene: TRBJ2-6
clone size: -
CDR3 DNA: TGTGCCAGCAGCCAAGAGGGGGACAGCTCTGGGGCCAACGTCCTGACTTTC
CDR3 protein: CASSQEGDSSGANVLTF

D gene: -
V gene: TRBV30
J gene: TRBJ1-5
clone size: -
CDR3 DNA: TGTGCCTGGAGCCTCGCGAGGTCGTACAGGGCCAATCAGCCCCAGCATTTT
CDR3 protein: CAWSLARSYRANQPQHF

D gene: TRBD1
V gene: TRBV7-8
J gene: TRBJ1-2
clone size: -
CDR3 DNA: TGTGCCAGCAGCCCTGGGACAGGGTGGAGAAGCTATGGCTACACCTTC
CDR3 protein: CASSPGTGWRSYGYTF

D gene: -
V gene: TRBV4-3
J gene: TRBJ1-2
clone size: -
CDR3 DNA: TGCGCCAGCAGCCAAGGCAGAAACTATGGCTACACCTTC
CDR3 protein: CASSQGRNYGYTF

D gene: -
V gene: TRBV2
J gene: TRBJ2-7
clone size: -
CDR3 DNA: TGTGCCGAGCGAAGCAGGGGCCATTACGAGCAGTACTTC
CDR3 protein: CAERSRGHYEQYF

D gene: TRBD1
V gene: TRBV4-3
J gene: TRBJ2-7
clone size: -
CDR3 DNA: TGCGCCAGCAGCCGCAACAGGGGGTGGGCCCCCTACGAGCAGTACTTC
CDR3 protein: CASSRNRGWAPYEQYF

D gene: TRBD2
V gene: TRBV4-3
J gene: TRBJ2-7
clone size: few
CDR3 DNA: TGCGCCAGCAGCCAAGCTTGCAGCGGGAGTCCCCACGAGCAGTACTTC
CDR3 protein: CASSQACSGSPHEQYF

D gene: -
V gene: TRBV18
J gene: TRBJ2-7
clone size: -
CDR3 DNA: TGTGCCAGCTCACCTCCTACGGGAGTCCCCTACTACGAGCAGTACTTC
CDR3 protein: CASSPPTGVPYYEQYF

D gene: TRBD2
V gene: TRBV6-6
J gene: TRBJ2-7
clone size: -
CDR3 DNA: TGTGCCAGCAGCCAAGGACTAGTTTTTAAAGAGCAGTACTTC
CDR3 protein: CASSQGLVFKEQYF

D gene: TRBD1
V gene: TRBV5-8
J gene: TRBJ2-3
clone size: -
CDR3 DNA: TGTGCCAAGGCCTCGACAGGGCCCACAGATACGCAGTATTTT
CDR3 protein: CAKASTGPTDTQYF

D gene: TRBD1
V gene: TRBV2
J gene: TRBJ1-1
clone size: -
CDR3 DNA: TGTGCCAGGGGACAGTCGAACACTGAAGCTTTCTTT
CDR3 protein: CARGQSNTEAFF

D gene: TRBD1
V gene: TRBV29-1
J gene: TRBJ1-1
clone size: -
CDR3 DNA: TGCAGCGTGAGAACAGGGGACACTGAAGCTTTCTTT
CDR3 protein: CSVRTGDTEAFF

D gene: TRBD2
V gene: TRBV10-3
J gene: TRBJ2-3
clone size: -
CDR3 DNA: TGTGCCATCAGTGCGTGCGGGACTAGCGCTAGCACAGATACGCAGTATTTT
CDR3 protein: CAISACGTSASTDTQYF

D gene: -
V gene: TRBV2
J gene: TRBJ2-7
clone size: -
CDR3 DNA: TGTGCCAGCAGTCCCGATCGAGGGCTAGGAAACGAGCAGTACTTC
CDR3 protein: CASSPDRGLGNEQYF

D gene: -
V gene: TRBV6-1
J gene: TRBJ1-4
clone size: few
CDR3 DNA: TGTGCCAGTTTACAGCCAAATGAAAAACTGTTTTTT
CDR3 protein: CASLQPNEKLFF

D gene: -
V gene: TRBV6-1
J gene: TRBJ2-7
clone size: -
CDR3 DNA: TGTGCCAGCAGTCCTGTGGCGGTTACCTACGAGCAGTACTTC
CDR3 protein: CASSPVAVTYEQYF

D gene: TRBD1
V gene: TRBV6-1
J gene: TRBJ1-2
clone size: -
CDR3 DNA: TGTGCCAGCAGTGCTCGAGACGGAACAGGGGAATACAACTATGGCTACACCTTC
CDR3 protein: CASSARDGTGEYNYGYTF

D gene: -
V gene: TRBV5-4
J gene: TRBJ2-1
clone size: -
CDR3 DNA: TGTGCCAGCAGCTTGGGGCAGGGTCCTGAGCAGTTCTTC
CDR3 protein: CASSLGQGPEQFF

D gene: -
V gene: TRBV27
J gene: TRBJ1-5
clone size: -
CDR3 DNA: TGTGCCAGCAGTTTATGTGGGCCTAGCAATCAGCCCCAGCATTTT
CDR3 protein: CASSLCGPSNQPQHF

D gene: TRBD1
V gene: TRBV6-1
J gene: TRBJ2-3
clone size: -
CDR3 DNA: TGTGCCAGCAGTGAAGGCAAACGGGGGACAGGCCGCGTGGTTACGCAGTATTTT
CDR3 protein: CASSEGKRGTGRVVTQYF

D gene: -
V gene: TRBV7-2
J gene: TRBJ2-1
clone size: few
CDR3 DNA: TGTGCCAGCAGCTTAGCTCCAGCGCCCTACAATGAGCAGTTCTTC
CDR3 protein: CASSLAPAPYNEQFF

D gene: TRBD2
V gene: TRBV30
J gene: TRBJ2-5
clone size: -
CDR3 DNA: TGTGCCTGGAGTCATACTAGCGGGAGAAAGACCCAGTACTTC
CDR3 protein: CAWSHTSGRKTQYF

D gene: TRBD1
V gene: TRBV25-1
J gene: TRBJ2-7
clone size: -
CDR3 DNA: TGTGCCAGCAGTGCATTGTCCGGGACAGGGGTAGACGAGCAGTACTTC
CDR3 protein: CASSALSGTGVDEQYF

D gene: -
V gene: TRBV4-2
J gene: TRBJ2-7
clone size: -
CDR3 DNA: TGTGCCAGCAGCCATTGGGGTAGTCGGGTCGGGGCCTACGAGCAGTACTTC
CDR3 protein: CASSHWGSRVGAYEQYF

D gene: TRBD1
V gene: TRBV15
J gene: TRBJ2-7
clone size: -
CDR3 DNA: TGTGCCACCAGCAGGCACGACAGGGTCTCCTACGAGCAGTACTTC
CDR3 protein: CATSRHDRVSYEQYF

D gene: TRBD1
V gene: TRBV25-1
J gene: TRBJ2-1
clone size: -
CDR3 DNA: TGTGCCAGCAGTGAATGGGGACAGCTTTACAATGAGCAGTTCTTC
CDR3 protein: CASSEWGQLYNEQFF

D gene: -
V gene: TRBV5-6
J gene: TRBJ1-2
clone size: -
CDR3 DNA: TGTGCCAGCAGCGAAACTCGAACCGATGGCTACACCTTC
CDR3 protein: CASSETRTDGYTF

D gene: -
V gene: TRBV9
J gene: TRBJ1-4
clone size: -
CDR3 DNA: TGTGCCAGCAGCCCGGGGAGGCCTAATGAAAAACTGTTTTTT
CDR3 protein: CASSPGRPNEKLFF

D gene: -
V gene: TRBV15
J gene: TRBJ2-1
clone size: once
CDR3 DNA: TGTGCCACCAGCAGAGAGGGAAGCGGGCTCAGCTACAATGAGCAGTTCTTC
CDR3 protein: CATSREGSGLSYNEQFF

D gene: TRBD1
V gene: TRBV28
J gene: TRBJ1-5
clone size: -
CDR3 DNA: TGTGCCAGCAGTTTAGCTGGTCACAGGGGGCTTCAGCCCCAGCATTTT
CDR3 protein: CASSLAGHRGLQPQHF

D gene: TRBD2
V gene: TRBV4-1
J gene: TRBJ2-1
clone size: -
CDR3 DNA: TGCGCCAGCAGCCGACCCGGGGAGGGAGATAAATACAATGAGCAGTTCTTC
CDR3 protein: CASSRPGEGDKYNEQFF

D gene: -
V gene: TRBV30
J gene: TRBJ1-3
clone size: -
CDR3 DNA: TGTGCCTGGAGTCCTGCGCGGGAGTGGGGTAGTGGAAACACCATATATTTT
CDR3 protein: CAWSPAREWGSGNTIYF